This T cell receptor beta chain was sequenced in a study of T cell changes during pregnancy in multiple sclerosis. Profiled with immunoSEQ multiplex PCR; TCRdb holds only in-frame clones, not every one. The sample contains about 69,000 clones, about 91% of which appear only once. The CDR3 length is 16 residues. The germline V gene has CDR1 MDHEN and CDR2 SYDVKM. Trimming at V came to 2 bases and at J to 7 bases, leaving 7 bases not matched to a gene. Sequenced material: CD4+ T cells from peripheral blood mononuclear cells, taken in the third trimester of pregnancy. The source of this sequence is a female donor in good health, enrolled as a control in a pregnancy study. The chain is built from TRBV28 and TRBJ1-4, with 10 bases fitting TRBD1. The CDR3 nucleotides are TGTGCCAGCAGTTTAATTATGGGACAGGGGTTTGAAAAACTGTTTTTT. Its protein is CASSLIMGQGFEKLFF. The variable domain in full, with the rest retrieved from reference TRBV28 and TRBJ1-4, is DVKVTQSSRYLVKRTGEKVFLECVQDMDHENMFWYRQDPGLGLRLIYFSYDVKMKEKGDIPEGYSVSREKKERFSLILESASTNQTSMYLCASSLIMGQGFEKLFFGSGTQLSVL.